This entry describes one T cell receptor beta chain. It has no known antigen specificity. No much larger clone exists at a distance of one base, and base qualities are not known. The source of the sample is a study of T cell responses to AZD1222 COVID-19 vaccine (dated by TCRdb to 2020 to 2022). As for the study more broadly: A total of approximately 240 trial participants underwent TCR sequencing, of whom about 200 had received two doses of AZD1222 and some 25 had received two doses of the MenACWY control vaccine. Trial participants were enrolled by age into 18-55, 56-69 and 70-plus year subgroups, with approximately 150, 30 and 60 TCR-sequenced participants respectively.

The time point tag for this specimen amounts to: baseline before first vaccination. In light of the paper, this sample's treatment or condition label describes: meningococcal conjugate vaccine given as trial control. Vaccinee samples came from UK trials COV001 and COV002, including a single-blind randomized controlled phase 2/3 trial of AZD1222 (ChAdOx1 nCoV-19) in healthy adults. For TCRbeta chain sequencing, PBMC samples from trial participants were taken at day 0 and at day 28 after the second dose. The CDR3 regions of human TCRbeta chains were subjected to immunosequencing. The source study handled its data this way. TCRs in the repertoires were matched against a reference library of SARS-CoV-2-specific TCRs that had been generated with the MIRA antigen-specificity platform. Breadth was defined as the fraction of unique TCRs that were SARS-CoV-2-associated, and depth was defined as the fraction of total T cells that were SARS-CoV-2-associated. Using the MIRA data, every spike-specific TCR was mapped to the spike region that the TCR reacted to and assigned to either a CD4 or a CD8 class. Log10-transformed breadth and depth values were compared by one-way ANOVA with Sidak's multiple comparisons tests. In its TCRdb copy, this immuneACCESS table keeps in-frame sequences only and misses some clones. Where compared with another copy, unresolved V genes explain less than half of these, and the others have no known cause. D and trimming were read from the DNA, whereas the V and J calls and clone size are those reported in that table. The sample table records 66,000 or so clones; more than 65% of these occur just once. The ten largest clones add up to around 25% of the sample.

Summary of the overall study and its limitations: Only a handful of AZD1222 recipients were SARS-CoV-2 seropositive at baseline, limiting conclusions about previously exposed vaccinees. Because no day 14 peak-response samples were available, repertoires were characterized only after the peak T cell response. After two AZD1222 doses, both the breadth and the depth of spike-specific TCRs were significantly higher than at day 0 and than in MenACWY recipients. Reportedly, close to half of the unique spike-specific TCRs recognized epitopes lying outside the regions that are mutated in the B.1.351 and B.1.1.7 variants. Vaccine-associated CD4 TCRs spanned the whole spike protein, with dominant responses in regions 160-218 and 743-854. In the small 56-69-year group, the increase in depth fell short of significance, most likely because of low power. Participants were mostly white British, with more females than males. The authors suggested clonal diversity may have been underestimated.

Reading from cysteine to phenylalanine, the CDR3 counts 13 amino acids. Only the CDR3 part of the read is kept: 39 bases, read in frame from the first base. V and J are truncated by 9 bases and 4 bases respectively, leaving an intervening sequence of 13 bases. CDR1 is given as KGHSH and CDR2 as LQKENI, both from the germline V gene. The rearrangement joined TRBV18 to TRBJ1-3, with no confident D gene call. This sample comprised peripheral blood, obtained on day 0 of MenACWY control vaccination. This TCR came from an adult in good health. For the CDR3, the sequence is CASHGPGGNTIYF. The DNA sequence is given as TGTGCCAGTCACGGACCCGGAGGAAACACCATATATTTT.